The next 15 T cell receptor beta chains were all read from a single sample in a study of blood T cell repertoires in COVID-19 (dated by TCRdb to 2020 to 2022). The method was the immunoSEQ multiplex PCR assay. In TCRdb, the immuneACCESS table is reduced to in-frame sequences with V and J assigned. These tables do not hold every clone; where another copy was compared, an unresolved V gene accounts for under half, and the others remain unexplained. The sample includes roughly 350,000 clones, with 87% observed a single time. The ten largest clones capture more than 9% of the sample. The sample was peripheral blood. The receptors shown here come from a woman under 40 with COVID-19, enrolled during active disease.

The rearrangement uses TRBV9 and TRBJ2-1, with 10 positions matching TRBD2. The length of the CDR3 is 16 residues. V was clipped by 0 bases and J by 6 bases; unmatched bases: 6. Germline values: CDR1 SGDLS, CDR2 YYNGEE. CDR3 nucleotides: TGTGCCAGCAGCGTAGTCGGTCTAGCGGGAGCCAATGAGCAGTTCTTC. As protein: CASSVVGLAGANEQFF.

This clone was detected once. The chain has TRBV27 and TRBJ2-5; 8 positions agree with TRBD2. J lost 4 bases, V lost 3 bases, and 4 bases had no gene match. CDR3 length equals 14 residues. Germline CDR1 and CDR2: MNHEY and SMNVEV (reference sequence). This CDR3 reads CASSFGRATETQYF. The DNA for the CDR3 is TGTGCCAGCAGTTTCGGGAGGGCCACAGAGACCCAGTACTTC.

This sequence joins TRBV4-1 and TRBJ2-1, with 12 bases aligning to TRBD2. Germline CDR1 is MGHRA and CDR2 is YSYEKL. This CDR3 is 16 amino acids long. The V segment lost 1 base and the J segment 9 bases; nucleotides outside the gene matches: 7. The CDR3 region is CASSQVLAGGLGEQFF. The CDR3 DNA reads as TGCGCCAGCAGCCAAGTCCTAGCGGGGGGGTTGGGTGAGCAGTTCTTC.

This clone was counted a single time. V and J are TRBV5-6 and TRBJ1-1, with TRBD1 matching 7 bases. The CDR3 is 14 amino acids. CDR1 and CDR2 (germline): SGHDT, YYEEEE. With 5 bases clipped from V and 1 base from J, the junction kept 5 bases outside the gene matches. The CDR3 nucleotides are TGTGCCAGCAGGCTGAGACAGGGGAACACTGAAGCTTTCTTT. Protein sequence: CASRLRQGNTEAFF.

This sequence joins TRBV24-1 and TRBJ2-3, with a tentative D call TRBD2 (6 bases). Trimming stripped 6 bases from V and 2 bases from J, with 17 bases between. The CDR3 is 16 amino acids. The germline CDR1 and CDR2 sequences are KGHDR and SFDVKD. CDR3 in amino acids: CATSSVAARTTDTQYF. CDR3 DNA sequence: TGTGCCACCAGTTCCGTAGCGGCTAGGACCACAGATACGCAGTATTTT.

CDR3 amino acids: CASSPEWASGLDNEQFF. The CDR3 DNA reads TGTGCCAGCAGCCCCGAATGGGCTAGCGGGTTAGACAATGAGCAGTTCTTC. The chain couples TRBV5-5 to TRBJ2-1; TRBD2 aligns across 8 bases. With 4 bases clipped from V and 5 bases from J, the junction kept 14 bases outside the gene matches. The CDR3 spans 17 residues. Germline V CDR1 and CDR2: SGHKS, YYEKEE (reference sequence).

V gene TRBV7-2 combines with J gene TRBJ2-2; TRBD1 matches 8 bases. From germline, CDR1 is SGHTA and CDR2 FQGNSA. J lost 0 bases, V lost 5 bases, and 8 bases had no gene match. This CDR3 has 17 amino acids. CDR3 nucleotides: TGTGCCAGCAGCGCTGGACAGGGAAGGGCGAACACCGGGGAGCTGTTTTTT. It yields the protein CASSAGQGRANTGELFF.

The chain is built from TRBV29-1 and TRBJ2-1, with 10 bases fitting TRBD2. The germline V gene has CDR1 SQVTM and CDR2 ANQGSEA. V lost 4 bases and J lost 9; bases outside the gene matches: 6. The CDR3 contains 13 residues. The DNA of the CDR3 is TGCAGCGTTGTAGCTAGCGGGAGTGCTGAGCAGTTCTTC. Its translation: CSVVASGSAEQFF.

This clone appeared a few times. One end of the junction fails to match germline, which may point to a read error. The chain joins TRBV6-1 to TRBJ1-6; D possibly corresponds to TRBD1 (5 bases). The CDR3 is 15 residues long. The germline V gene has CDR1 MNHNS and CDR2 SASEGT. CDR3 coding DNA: TGTGCCAGCAGTGAGTATACAGGAAGGAATTCAGCCCTCCACTTT. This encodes CASSEYTGRNSALHF.

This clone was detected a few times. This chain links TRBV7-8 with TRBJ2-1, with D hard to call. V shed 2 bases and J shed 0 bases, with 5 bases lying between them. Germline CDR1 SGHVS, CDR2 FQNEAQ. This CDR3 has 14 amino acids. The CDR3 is CASSLTASYNEQFF. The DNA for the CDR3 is TGTGCCAGCAGCTTAACAGCCTCCTACAATGAGCAGTTCTTC.

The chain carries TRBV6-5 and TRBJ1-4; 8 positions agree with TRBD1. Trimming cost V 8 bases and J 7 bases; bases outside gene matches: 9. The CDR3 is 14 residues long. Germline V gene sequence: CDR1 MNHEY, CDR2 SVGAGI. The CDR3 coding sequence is TGTGCCAGCTCCTGGACAGGGTCGAGTGAAAAACTGTTTTTT. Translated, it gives CASSWTGSSEKLFF.

Written as DNA, the CDR3 is TGTGCCAGCAGCAGGGACACTCATTCTGGAAACACCATATATTTT. It yields the protein CASSRDTHSGNTIYF. This chain joins TRBV9 and TRBJ1-3, with D possibly matching TRBD1 (6 bases). Per the germline V gene, CDR1 is SGDLS and CDR2 is YYNGEE. V was clipped by 4 bases and J by 1 base, with 12 bases between them. This CDR3 contains 15 residues.

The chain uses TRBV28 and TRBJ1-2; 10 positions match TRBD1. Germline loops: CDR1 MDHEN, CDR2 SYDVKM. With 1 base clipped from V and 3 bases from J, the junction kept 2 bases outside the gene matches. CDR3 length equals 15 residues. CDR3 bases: TGTGCCAGCAGTTTATCCGGGACAGGGGACTATGGCTACACCTTC. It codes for CASSLSGTGDYGYTF.

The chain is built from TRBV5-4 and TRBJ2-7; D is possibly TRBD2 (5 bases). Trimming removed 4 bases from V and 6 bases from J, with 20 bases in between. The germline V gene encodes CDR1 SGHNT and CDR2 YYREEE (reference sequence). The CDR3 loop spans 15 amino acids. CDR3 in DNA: TGTGCCAGCAGCGGGCAGGCTCATGGGGAGAGCGAGCAGTACTTC. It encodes CASSGQAHGESEQYF.

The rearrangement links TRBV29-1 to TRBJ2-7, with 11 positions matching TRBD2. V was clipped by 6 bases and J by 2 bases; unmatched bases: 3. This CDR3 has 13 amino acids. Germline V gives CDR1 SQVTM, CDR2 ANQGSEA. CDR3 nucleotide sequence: TGCAGCGTCGGACTAGCGGGTGCCTACGAGCAGTACTTC. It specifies CSVGLAGAYEQYF.